The 16 T cell receptor beta chains below all came from one sample that was sequenced in a study of response to subunit inactivated influenza vaccine. TCRdb itself ran the RT-PCR reads through MiXCR, one entry per CDR3 protein. The table shows about 520,000 distinct CDR3 sequences, with around 7.7% occurring only once. This material consisted of PBMCs from blood, taken around 25 months after vaccination. The receptors come from a man in his fifties or sixties who received an inactivated influenza vaccine.

This sequence joins TRBV7-8 and TRBJ2-5; D is uncertain. Germline CDR1 reads SGHVS; CDR2 reads FQNEAQ. The CDR3 contains 12 residues. V was cut by 5 bases and J by 4 bases, with 8 bases left in between. The CDR3 bases are TGTGCCAGCAGCGGTGACCGAGAGACCCAGTACTTC. This codes for CASSGDRETQYF.

This clonotype was seen a few times. The chain recombines TRBV4-1 with TRBJ1-2; D possibly corresponds to TRBD1 (5 bases). Germline lookup yields CDR1 MGHRA and CDR2 YSYEKL. The CDR3 sequence is 16 residues long. Trimming shortened V by 0 bases and J by 7 bases, and 18 bases separated the two germline ends. This chain's CDR3 is CASSQDSGLTGPGYTF. CDR3 coding DNA: TGCGCCAGCAGCCAAGATTCAGGACTAACGGGGCCTGGCTACACCTTC.

The rearrangement links TRBV5-1 to TRBJ2-7; D may be TRBD2 (6 bases). Germline V CDR1 and CDR2: SGHRS, YFSETQ. CDR3 length: 15 residues. V was cut by 4 bases and J by 6 bases, with 20 bases left in between. CDR3 sequence: CASSVTGGTFSEQYF. DNA of the CDR3: TGCGCCAGCAGCGTGACCGGAGGGACGTTCAGCGAGCAGTACTTC. The full variable domain, completed using reference TRBV5-1 and TRBJ2-7, is KAGVTQTPRYLIKTRGQQVTLSCSPISGHRSVSWYQQTPGQGLQFLFEYFSETQRNKGNFPGRFSGRQFSNSRSEMNVSTLELGDSALYLCASSVTGGTFSEQYFGPGTRLTVT.

This clonotype was detected ten times or more. This chain joins TRBV6-5 and TRBJ2-5, with D perhaps assigned TRBD1 or TRBD2 (5 bases each). V was trimmed by 3 bases and J by 5 bases, leaving 13 bases between them. This CDR3 region has 14 residues. Per the germline V gene, CDR1 is MNHEY and CDR2 is SVGAGI. The CDR3 DNA is TGTGCCAGCAGTTATATTGGGACCGCGGAGACCCAGTACTTC. Protein: CASSYIGTAETQYF.

This chain joins TRBV10-3 and TRBJ2-1, with 15 bases fitting TRBD2. J was trimmed by 7 bases and V by 6 bases; bases with no gene match: 7. The germline V gene has CDR1 ENHRY and CDR2 SYGVKD. This CDR3 region has 16 residues. The CDR3 DNA reads as TGTGCCATCAGGTCCGGACTAGCGGGAGGGCAGAATGAGCAGTTCTTC. Translation: CAIRSGLAGGQNEQFF.

This clonotype was seen only a few times. V gene TRBV20-1 combines with J gene TRBJ2-5, with a weak D call TRBD1 (5 bases). V was shortened by 3 bases and J by 2 bases, with 10 bases between the two germline ends. CDR3 size: 13 residues. Germline V gene data show CDR1 as DFQATT and CDR2 as SNEGSKA (reference sequence). CDR3: CSASPPGQETQYF. The CDR3 DNA reads TGCAGTGCTAGCCCCCCAGGGCAAGAGACCCAGTACTTC.

The chain combines TRBV4-2 with TRBJ2-1; 8 nucleotides line up with TRBD2. This CDR3 spans 16 amino acids. Germline values: CDR1 LGHNA, CDR2 YNFKEQ. V lost 2 bases and J lost 6; bases outside the gene matches: 9. The CDR3 coding sequence is TGTGCCAGCAGCCAAACCGCGGGGGGCAACCGCAATGAGCAGTTCTTC. Amino acids: CASSQTAGGNRNEQFF.

The chain carries TRBV12-3 or TRBV12-4 and TRBJ1-5; the D is unclear. The CDR3 contains 11 residues. The CDR3 DNA reads TGTGCGTGGGGTTGGGATCAGCCCCAGCATTTT. It codes for CAWGWDQPQHF.

The V call is TRBV4-2, the J call TRBJ2-5; 16 bases line up with TRBD2. The CDR3 is 18 amino acids. Germline lookup yields CDR1 LGHNA and CDR2 YNFKEQ. The trim removed 2 bases at V and 5 bases at J, leaving 8 bases unmatched. The CDR3 nucleotides read TGTGCCAGCAGCCAACAAGGGACTAGCGGGGGGGTTAGGGAGACCCAGTACTTC. This gives the protein CASSQQGTSGGVRETQYF.

The J gene is TRBJ2-1, the V gene TRBV20-1; 9 bases agree with TRBD2. Trimming removed 1 base from V and 10 bases from J; junction bases left unmatched: 5. Germline CDR1 is DFQATT and CDR2 is SNEGSKA (reference sequence). CDR3 length: 13 amino acids. CDR3 residues: CSARASGVREQFF. Here the CDR3 DNA reads TGCAGTGCTAGAGCTAGCGGGGTAAGGGAGCAGTTCTTC.

V usage is TRBV12-3 or TRBV12-4 and J usage is TRBJ1-2; 7 positions match TRBD1. V trimming: 5 bases; J trimming: 7 bases; junction bases outside the gene matches: 7. The CDR3 contains 13 residues. CDR3 protein: CASSPDRVLGYTF. Here the CDR3 DNA reads TGTGCCAGCAGTCCCGACAGGGTGCTTGGCTACACCTTC.

This chain connects TRBV7-9 to TRBJ1-4; weak D call: TRBD1 (5 bases). Germline V gene sequence: CDR1 SEHNR, CDR2 FQNEAQ (reference sequence). V lost 5 bases to trimming and J lost 5 bases, with 6 bases between them. This CDR3 is 12 amino acids long. In DNA form, the CDR3 reads TGTGCCAGCAGCCAGGGAAATGAAAAACTGTTTTTT. Its translation: CASSQGNEKLFF.

This clonotype was counted many times. DNA of the CDR3: TGCGCCAGCAGCTCCGGGCGAAACACCGGGGAGCTGTTTTTT. The encoded protein is CASSSGRNTGELFF. The chain employs TRBV4-3 and TRBJ2-2; D not certain. Looked up from germline, CDR1 is LGHNA and CDR2 is YSLEER. The V end was cut by 5 bases, the J end by 2 bases, with 9 bases between. The CDR3 has 14 residues.

The chain is built from TRBV24-1 and TRBJ2-1; D remains ambiguous. Germline values: CDR1 KGHDR, CDR2 SFDVKD. V lost 3 bases and J lost 0, with 14 bases in between. CDR3 length: 17 amino acids. The CDR3 DNA is TGTGCCACCAGTGATCCCCCCGGACGGAGCTCCTACAATGAGCAGTTCTTC. Encoded protein: CATSDPPGRSSYNEQFF.

In this sample, this clonotype turned up a few times. The chain employs TRBV6-2 or TRBV6-3 and TRBJ2-7, with TRBD2 identical over 8 bases. Unmatched junction bases numbered 17, after V lost 4 bases and J lost 3 bases. Germline V gene sequence: CDR1 MNHEY, CDR2 SVGEGT. This CDR3 has 18 amino acids. The CDR3 loop reads CASSSPGLQGLADYEQYF. The CDR3 region has the DNA TGTGCCAGCAGTTCACCGGGATTACAAGGACTAGCCGACTACGAGCAGTACTTC.

This clonotype was counted a few times. The rearrangement joins TRBV2 to TRBJ2-7; TRBD2 is a possible D gene (5 bases). The V gene lost 6 bases and the J gene lost 1 base, with 19 bases spanning the gap. CDR3 length equals 16 residues. Germline V lookup: CDR1 SNHLY, CDR2 FYNNEI. The CDR3 DNA is TGTGCCAGCAGACGGGTTGATACTAGGCTGTCCTACGAGCAGTACTTC. Translated, it gives CASRRVDTRLSYEQYF.